This is a list of T cell receptor beta chains from one sample in a study of blood T cell repertoires in COVID-19. Measured with immunoSEQ multiplex PCR; TCRdb has only the in-frame clones, and not every one. The sample holds approximately 150,000 clones, around 82% seen once. The sample comprised peripheral blood. The receptor set was obtained from a man between 70 and 80 years old with active or convalescent COVID-19. CDR3s include the opening cysteine and the closing phenylalanine or tryptophan. Fields, in order: clone size, D gene, V gene, J gene, CDR3 protein, CDR3 DNA. The D gene is left open where the match is weak. For some rows the clone size is stated as once, few or many, or as a class when expanded; others skip it.

clone_size: many
d_call: TRBD2
v_call: TRBV23-1
j_call: TRBJ2-3
cdr3_aa: CASSQRGAGLVYFTQYF
cdr3_nt: TGCGCCAGCAGTCAACGGGGAGCGGGACTAGTTTATTTTACGCAGTATTTT

clone_size: NA
d_call: NA
v_call: TRBV19
j_call: TRBJ1-5
cdr3_aa: CASSIAQGPNQPQHF
cdr3_nt: TGTGCCAGTAGTATAGCACAGGGACCCAATCAGCCCCAGCATTTT

clone_size: NA
d_call: TRBD2
v_call: TRBV11-1
j_call: TRBJ2-2
cdr3_aa: CASSQRTSGSRELFF
cdr3_nt: TGTGCCAGCAGCCAACGGACTAGCGGGAGTCGGGAGCTGTTTTTT

clone_size: NA
d_call: NA
v_call: TRBV4-3
j_call: TRBJ1-4
cdr3_aa: CASRTRGTTNEKLFF
cdr3_nt: TGCGCCAGCAGAACGAGGGGGACAACTAATGAAAAACTGTTTTTT

clone_size: NA
d_call: TRBD2
v_call: TRBV5-4
j_call: TRBJ2-3
cdr3_aa: CASSLTGGGSDTQYF
cdr3_nt: TGTGCCAGCAGCTTGACGGGGGGGGGTTCAGATACGCAGTATTTT

clone_size: NA
d_call: TRBD1
v_call: TRBV15
j_call: TRBJ2-7
cdr3_aa: CATSRHPHDRGLYEQYF
cdr3_nt: TGTGCCACCAGCAGACACCCCCACGACAGGGGGCTCTACGAGCAGTACTTC

clone_size: NA
d_call: TRBD1
v_call: TRBV28
j_call: TRBJ2-4
cdr3_aa: CASSLIGGTAKNIQYF
cdr3_nt: TGTGCCAGCAGTTTAATTGGTGGGACAGCGAAAAACATTCAGTACTTC

clone_size: NA
d_call: NA
v_call: TRBV9
j_call: TRBJ1-1
cdr3_aa: CASSVEQVTEAFF
cdr3_nt: TGTGCCAGCAGCGTAGAACAGGTCACTGAAGCTTTCTTT

clone_size: NA
d_call: TRBD2
v_call: TRBV7-2
j_call: TRBJ2-5
cdr3_aa: CASSLEGRLAGTWETQYF
cdr3_nt: TGTGCCAGCAGCTTAGAAGGGAGACTAGCGGGTACGTGGGAGACCCAGTACTTC

clone_size: NA
d_call: NA
v_call: TRBV7-8
j_call: TRBJ1-2
cdr3_aa: CASSSVGADYGYTF
cdr3_nt: TGTGCCAGCAGCTCCGTAGGGGCCGACTATGGCTACACCTTC

clone_size: NA
d_call: TRBD1
v_call: TRBV5-1
j_call: TRBJ1-6
cdr3_aa: CASRSGTGYNSPLHF
cdr3_nt: TGCGCCAGCAGATCTGGGACAGGGTATAATTCACCCCTCCACTTT

clone_size: NA
d_call: TRBD1
v_call: TRBV7-8
j_call: TRBJ1-1
cdr3_aa: CASSMTGSNTEAFF
cdr3_nt: TGTGCCAGCAGCATGACAGGGTCTAACACTGAAGCTTTCTTT

clone_size: NA
d_call: NA
v_call: TRBV25-1
j_call: TRBJ2-3
cdr3_aa: CASSPRDTQYF
cdr3_nt: TGTGCCAGCAGCCCGCGAGATACGCAGTATTTT

clone_size: NA
d_call: NA
v_call: TRBV4-1
j_call: TRBJ1-5
cdr3_aa: CASSQDLGGDRNQPQHF
cdr3_nt: TGCGCCAGCAGCCAAGATTTGGGCGGGGATCGCAATCAGCCCCAGCATTTT

clone_size: NA
d_call: NA
v_call: TRBV11-1
j_call: TRBJ2-3
cdr3_aa: CASSLFRGKAQYF
cdr3_nt: TGTGCCAGCAGCTTATTCCGGGGAAAGGCCCAGTATTTT

clone_size: NA
d_call: NA
v_call: TRBV6-5
j_call: TRBJ1-4
cdr3_aa: CASSYRANEKLFF
cdr3_nt: TGTGCCAGCAGTTACAGAGCTAATGAAAAACTGTTTTTT

clone_size: few
d_call: NA
v_call: TRBV18
j_call: TRBJ1-4
cdr3_aa: CASSLSGATNEKLFF
cdr3_nt: TGTGCCAGCTCACTAAGCGGTGCAACTAATGAAAAACTGTTTTTT

clone_size: once
d_call: NA
v_call: TRBV5-1
j_call: TRBJ1-1
cdr3_aa: CASSLGGTANTEAFF
cdr3_nt: TGCGCCAGCAGCTTGGGCGGGACGGCGAACACTGAAGCTTTCTTT

clone_size: NA
d_call: TRBD1
v_call: TRBV2
j_call: TRBJ1-1
cdr3_aa: CASRGRTTEAFF
cdr3_nt: TGTGCCAGTAGGGGGCGGACGACTGAAGCTTTCTTT

clone_size: once
d_call: NA
v_call: TRBV28
j_call: TRBJ2-7
cdr3_aa: CASSMSGLESYEQYF
cdr3_nt: TGTGCCAGCAGTATGTCAGGACTTGAATCCTACGAGCAGTACTTC

clone_size: NA
d_call: NA
v_call: TRBV29-1
j_call: TRBJ2-5
cdr3_aa: CSGTGYQETQYF
cdr3_nt: TGCAGCGGGACTGGTTACCAAGAGACCCAGTACTTC

clone_size: NA
d_call: NA
v_call: TRBV28
j_call: TRBJ1-4
cdr3_aa: CASSLRAFHEKLFF
cdr3_nt: TGTGCCAGCAGTTTACGTGCGTTCCATGAAAAACTGTTTTTT

clone_size: NA
d_call: TRBD1
v_call: TRBV28
j_call: TRBJ2-7
cdr3_aa: CAASRDRREQYF
cdr3_nt: TGTGCCGCCTCAAGGGACAGGCGGGAGCAGTACTTC

clone_size: NA
d_call: TRBD1
v_call: TRBV6-2/TRBV6-3
j_call: TRBJ1-5
cdr3_aa: CASSYVPTGSNQPQHF
cdr3_nt: TGTGCCAGCAGTTATGTCCCGACAGGGAGCAATCAGCCCCAGCATTTT

clone_size: once
d_call: NA
v_call: TRBV29-1
j_call: TRBJ2-5
cdr3_aa: CSVAATEQETQYF
cdr3_nt: TGCAGCGTTGCGGCGACAGAACAAGAGACCCAGTACTTC

clone_size: NA
d_call: NA
v_call: TRBV28
j_call: TRBJ2-1
cdr3_aa: CASSSSSGGFSYNEQFF
cdr3_nt: TGTGCCAGCAGTTCCTCCTCGGGGGGCTTCTCCTACAATGAGCAGTTCTTC

clone_size: NA
d_call: TRBD1
v_call: TRBV10-2
j_call: TRBJ2-3
cdr3_aa: CASSVLGQGETDTQYF
cdr3_nt: TGCGCCAGCAGTGTCCTGGGACAGGGAGAAACAGATACGCAGTATTTT

clone_size: NA
d_call: TRBD1
v_call: TRBV18
j_call: TRBJ2-7
cdr3_aa: CASSPPDRQSYEQYF
cdr3_nt: TGTGCCAGCTCACCACCGGACAGGCAATCCTACGAGCAGTACTTC